Following are 19 T cell receptor beta chains from one sample sequenced in a study of monozygotic twins with inflammatory bowel disease. Using the 5' RACE reads, TCRdb records one entry per CDR3 protein without DNA. The sample holds approximately 400,000 distinct CDR3 sequences. The specimen sequenced was blood. The receptors were gathered from a human donor with ulcerative colitis or Crohn's disease, or a healthy co-twin of an affected twin (not recorded which).

This chain uses TRBV4-2 with TRBJ2-7. The CDR3 loop spans 15 amino acids. The V gene's germline CDR1 is LGHNA and CDR2 YNFKEQ. CDR3 protein: CASSQELGTYYEQYF.

The genes are TRBV21-1 and TRBJ1-5; TCRdb's assignment of TRBD1 cannot be checked, as there is no DNA. TRBV21-1 is a pseudogene. CDR3 length: 16 amino acids. The CDR3 sequence is CASSIRSGDGVQPQHF.

The rearrangement links TRBV6-1 to TRBJ1-4; TCRdb outputs TRBD1, but without DNA this stays unchecked. CDR3 length: 14 amino acids. The germline gives CDR1 MNHNS, CDR2 SASEGT. The CDR3 is CASRKIRGVEKLFF.

The chain links TRBV4-1 to TRBJ1-1; without DNA, the TCRdb call of TRBD1 cannot be checked. Germline assignment: CDR1 MGHRA and CDR2 YSYEKL. The length of the CDR3 is 14 residues. This chain's CDR3 is CASNYEGGNTEAFF.

The chain combines TRBV20-1 with TRBJ1-3. Per germline, CDR1 DFQATT and CDR2 SNEGSKA (reference sequence). The CDR3 has 16 amino acids. This CDR3 is CSASPSIWSSGNTIYF.

The chain is built from TRBV10-3 and TRBJ1-1; checking the TCRdb D call of TRBD1 is not possible without DNA. This CDR3 has 14 residues. CDR1 is ENHRY and CDR2 is SYGVKD in the germline V gene. Here the CDR3 reads CAISLQVGGTEAFF.

The V call is TRBV20-1, the J call TRBJ2-2; there is no DNA to check the TCRdb D call of TRBD2. This CDR3 is 14 amino acids long. Germline CDR1 is DFQATT and CDR2 is SNEGSKA (reference sequence). The CDR3: CSARRGGDTGELFF.

The CDR3 loop reads CASSPGREPRGDQPQHF. This sequence joins TRBV6-2 or TRBV6-3 and TRBJ1-5; the TCRdb D gene call, TRBD1, has no DNA to confirm it. This CDR3 has 17 amino acids. Per the germline V gene, CDR1 is MNHEY and CDR2 is SVGEGT.

The V call is TRBV29-1, the J call TRBJ1-2; the TCRdb call, TRBD1, lacks DNA for checking. The V gene's germline CDR1 is SQVTM and CDR2 ANQGSEA. The CDR3 is made up of 13 amino acids. CDR3 amino acids: CSVQGTANYGYTF.

The gene calls are TRBV20-1 and TRBJ1-1; TCRdb names TRBD1, which stays unverified in the absence of DNA. The CDR3 runs 15 residues. Germline V gives CDR1 DFQATT, CDR2 SNEGSKA (reference sequence). The CDR3: CSANGQGSMNTEAFF.

This sequence joins TRBV9 and TRBJ2-7; there is no DNA to check the TCRdb D call of TRBD1. This CDR3 spans 14 amino acids. The germline V gene has CDR1 SGDLS and CDR2 YYNGEE. CDR3: CASSSGVQGYEQYF.

This rearrangement joins TRBV5-4 to TRBJ2-3. The germline V gene encodes CDR1 SGHNT and CDR2 YYREEE (reference sequence). The CDR3 sequence is 12 residues long. CDR3 sequence: CASSFDPDTQYF.

The V call is TRBV4-2, the J call TRBJ2-2; TCRdb indicates TRBD1, and absent DNA this call remains unverified. CDR1 LGHNA and CDR2 YNFKEQ come from the germline V gene. The CDR3 is 17 amino acids. This CDR3 reads CASSQGSGIAYTGELFF.

The chain carries TRBV18 and TRBJ2-4. The CDR3 is 14 amino acids. Germline V lookup: CDR1 KGHSH, CDR2 LQKENI. The CDR3 spells CASSHREPGNIQYF.

The V call is TRBV6-1, the J call TRBJ2-7. The length of the CDR3 is 12 residues. Germline loops: CDR1 MNHNS, CDR2 SASEGT. The CDR3 spells CASSEFIYEQYF.

This sequence joins TRBV5-5 and TRBJ1-1. The CDR3 length is 13 residues. Germline lookup yields CDR1 SGHKS and CDR2 YYEKEE (reference sequence). The CDR3 region is CASSGYIGTEAFF.

J is TRBJ2-2 and V is TRBV14; TCRdb names TRBD1, which stays unverified in the absence of DNA. Per the germline V gene, CDR1 is SGHDN and CDR2 is FVKESK. The CDR3 contains 17 residues. This chain's CDR3 is CASSQALTGVNTGELFF.

The rearrangement uses TRBV18 and TRBJ2-5; TCRdb reports TRBD1, a call that lacks DNA to check it against. The CDR3 runs to 14 residues. The germline CDR1 and CDR2 sequences are KGHSH and LQKENI. The CDR3 sequence: CASSGGTGAETQYF.

The chain employs TRBV20-1 and TRBJ2-2; TCRdb calls TRBD2, which cannot be checked without DNA. This CDR3 region has 15 residues. Germline CDR1 reads DFQATT; CDR2 reads SNEGSKA (reference sequence). The CDR3 sequence: CSARPSGGVVGELFF.